Sequencing of this TCR beta chain was carried out in a study of blood T cell repertoires in COVID-19. Germline trimming cut 5 bases from V and 7 bases from J; bases unmatched to any gene: 11. The germline V gene has CDR1 MNHEY and CDR2 SVGAGI. The CDR3 totals 15 residues. Original methodology: Estimation of nucleated cell counts relied on the amplification of reference gene primers. The data were produced by immunoSEQ multiplex PCR, yet TCRdb's version contains in-frame clones alone and is incomplete. D and trimming come from the DNA, and the V and J calls and clone size come from that table. The table shows approximately 230,000 clones, with just over 85% occurring only once.

The rearrangement uses TRBV6-5 and TRBJ2-1; TRBD1 matches 7 bases. Sequenced input: peripheral blood. The source is a man aged 25 to 40 who had recovered from COVID-19. CDR3 loop: CASSLRPRQGNEQFF. The CDR3 DNA follows: TGTGCCAGCAGTCTCCGTCCAAGACAGGGAAATGAGCAGTTCTTC.